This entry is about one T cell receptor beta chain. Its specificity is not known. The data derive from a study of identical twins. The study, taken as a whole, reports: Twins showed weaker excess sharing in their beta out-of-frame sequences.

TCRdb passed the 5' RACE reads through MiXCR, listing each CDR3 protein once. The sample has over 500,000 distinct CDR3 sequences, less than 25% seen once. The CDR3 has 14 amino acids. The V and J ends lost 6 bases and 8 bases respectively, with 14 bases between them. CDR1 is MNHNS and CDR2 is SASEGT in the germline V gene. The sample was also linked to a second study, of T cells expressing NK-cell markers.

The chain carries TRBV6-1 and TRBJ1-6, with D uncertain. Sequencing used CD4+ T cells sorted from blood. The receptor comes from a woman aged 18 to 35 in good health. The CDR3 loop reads CASRGPTAYSPLHF. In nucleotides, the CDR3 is TGTGCCAGCAGAGGACCCACGGCCTATTCACCCCTCCACTTT.